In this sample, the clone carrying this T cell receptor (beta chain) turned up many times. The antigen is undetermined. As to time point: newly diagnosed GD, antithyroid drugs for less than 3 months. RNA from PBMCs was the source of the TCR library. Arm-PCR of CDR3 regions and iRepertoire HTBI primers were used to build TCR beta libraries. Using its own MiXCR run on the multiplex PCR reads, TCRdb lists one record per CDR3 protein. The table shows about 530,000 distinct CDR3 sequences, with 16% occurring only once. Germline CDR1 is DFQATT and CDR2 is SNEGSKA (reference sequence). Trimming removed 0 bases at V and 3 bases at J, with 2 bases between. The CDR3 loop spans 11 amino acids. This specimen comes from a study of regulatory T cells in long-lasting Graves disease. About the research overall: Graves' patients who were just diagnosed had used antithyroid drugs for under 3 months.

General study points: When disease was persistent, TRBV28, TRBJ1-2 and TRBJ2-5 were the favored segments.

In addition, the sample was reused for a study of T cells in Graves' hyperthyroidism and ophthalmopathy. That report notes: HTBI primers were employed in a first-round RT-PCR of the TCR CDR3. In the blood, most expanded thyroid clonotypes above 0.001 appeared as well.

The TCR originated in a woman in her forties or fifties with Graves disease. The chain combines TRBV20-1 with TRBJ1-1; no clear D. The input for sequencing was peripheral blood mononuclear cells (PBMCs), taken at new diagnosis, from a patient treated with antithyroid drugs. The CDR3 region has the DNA TGCAGTGCTAGAGAGGACACTGAAGCTTTCTTT. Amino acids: CSAREDTEAFF.